These 21 T cell receptor beta chains share one sample of origin, sequenced in a study of T-cell memory formation after mild COVID-19. A single record per CDR3 protein comes from TCRdb applying MiXCR to the 5' RACE reads. In the table there are tens of thousands of distinct CDR3 sequences, less than 15% of which are singletons. Sequenced sample: PBMCs or a T cell subset sorted from them (not recorded which). These receptors were collected from a man aged 18-30 years who had mild COVID-19 (a few samples of this study predate the infection). Cell type and time point are not known.

This clonotype has more than one count but fewer than ten. V gene TRBV4-1 combines with J gene TRBJ1-1; D is unresolved. This CDR3 contains 12 residues. The germline V and J ends were trimmed by 0 bases and 7 bases, with 6 bases remaining between them. Germline lookup yields CDR1 MGHRA and CDR2 YSYEKL. Here the CDR3 DNA reads TGCGCCAGCAGCCAAGACCTGGGTGAAGCTTTCTTT. This sequence encodes CASSQDLGEAFF.

This chain links TRBV4-3 with TRBJ1-2, with 7 bases matching TRBD1. This CDR3 has 17 amino acids. V trimming: 5 bases; J trimming: 0 bases; junction bases outside the gene matches: 12. Looked up from germline, CDR1 is LGHNA and CDR2 is YSLEER. CDR3 protein: CASSGYGTEYSNYGYTF. In DNA, the CDR3 is TGCGCCAGCAGCGGGTACGGGACAGAGTATTCTAACTATGGCTACACCTTC.

The table lists this clonotype with a few counts. The J gene is TRBJ1-1, the V gene TRBV5-1; TRBD1 aligns across 8 bases. CDR1 and CDR2 (germline): SGHRS, YFSETQ. The CDR3 covers 17 residues. Losses at the gene ends were 3 bases for V and 3 bases for J; bases not matched to a gene: 13. The DNA for the CDR3 is TGCGCCAGCAGCTGGCCGACAGGGGATGTCTCAGACACTGAAGCTTTCTTT. Amino acid sequence: CASSWPTGDVSDTEAFF.

This clonotype came up many times. This sequence joins TRBV5-1 and TRBJ2-2; D is unresolved. Germline lookup yields CDR1 SGHRS and CDR2 YFSETQ. Trimming stripped 4 bases from V and 3 bases from J, with 19 bases between. The length of the CDR3 is 17 residues. CDR3 sequence: CASSIRADGSHTGELFF. CDR3 sequence (DNA): TGCGCCAGCAGCATCCGGGCCGATGGGTCCCACACCGGGGAGCTGTTTTTT. Full variable domain (missing parts from reference TRBV5-1 and TRBJ2-2): KAGVTQTPRYLIKTRGQQVTLSCSPISGHRSVSWYQQTPGQGLQFLFEYFSETQRNKGNFPGRFSGRQFSNSRSEMNVSTLELGDSALYLCASSIRADGSHTGELFFGEGSRLTVL.

This clonotype was counted only a few times. The V gene is TRBV20-1, the J gene TRBJ2-1; TRBD1 might be the D (6 bases). The V gene lost 6 bases and the J gene lost 0 bases, with 15 bases spanning the gap. CDR1 and CDR2 from the germline V gene are DFQATT and SNEGSKA (reference sequence). The CDR3 loop spans 15 amino acids. The CDR3 loop is CSAGRNRASYNEQFF. CDR3 in DNA: TGCAGTGCGGGAAGAAACAGGGCCTCCTACAATGAGCAGTTCTTC.

This clonotype has only a few counts. V usage is TRBV27 and J usage is TRBJ2-1; D is uncertain. Germline V lookup: CDR1 MNHEY, CDR2 SMNVEV (reference sequence). The CDR3 sequence is 13 residues long. V gave up 3 bases and J gave up 5 bases, with 8 bases separating them. The CDR3 bases are TGTGCCAGCAGTTTCGGCTTAGACAATGAGCAGTTCTTC. Translated: CASSFGLDNEQFF.

The chain is built from TRBV6-5 and TRBJ1-5, with D unclear. Germline V lookup: CDR1 MNHEY, CDR2 SVGAGI. This CDR3 is built from 12 residues. Trimming removed 6 bases from V and 6 bases from J, with 9 bases in between. This chain's CDR3 is CASRSGGQPQHF. The CDR3 bases are TGTGCCAGCAGGTCAGGAGGTCAGCCCCAGCATTTT.

This clonotype was counted between two and nine times. This chain uses TRBV7-8 with TRBJ2-3; D remains ambiguous. The CDR3 runs to 13 residues. With 1 base removed from V and 11 bases from J, the gap between germline ends came to 13 bases. Germline lookup yields CDR1 SGHVS and CDR2 FQNEAQ. CDR3 DNA: TGTGCCAGCAGCTTAGAAAACGGAATAGAGCAGTATTTT. Its protein product is CASSLENGIEQYF.

In its sample, this clonotype was seen a few times. The rearrangement joins TRBV18 to TRBJ1-2, with TRBD1 identical over 9 bases. After removal of 3 bases from V and 3 bases from J, the junction contained 8 bases not matched to a gene. The CDR3 is 16 amino acids. Germline values: CDR1 KGHSH, CDR2 LQKENI. CDR3 in DNA: TGTGCCAGCTCACCCCGGGACAGGGTATTTGACTATGGCTACACCTTC. Encoded protein: CASSPRDRVFDYGYTF.

This clonotype occurred a few times. The chain combines TRBV6-4 with TRBJ2-2; 11 positions agree with TRBD2. Trimming cost V 0 bases and J 0 bases; bases outside gene matches: 0. Germline CDR1 MRHNA, CDR2 SNTAGT. This CDR3 has 17 amino acids. CDR3 in amino acids: CASSDSSGGANTGELFF. CDR3 DNA: TGTGCCAGCAGTGACTCTAGCGGGGGGGCGAACACCGGGGAGCTGTTTTTT.

This clonotype showed up just a few times. The V and J genes are TRBV27 and TRBJ1-5, with 7 bases lining up with TRBD1. V dropped 8 bases and J dropped 3; count of bases not matched to a gene: 4. The CDR3 spans 13 residues. Looked up from germline, CDR1 is MNHEY and CDR2 is SMNVEV (reference sequence). CDR3 in amino acids: CASGTAANQPQHF. The CDR3 DNA reads TGTGCCAGCGGGACAGCTGCCAATCAGCCCCAGCATTTT.

The gene calls are TRBV27 and TRBJ2-7; 7 bases match TRBD1. This CDR3 has 14 residues. Germline lookup yields CDR1 MNHEY and CDR2 SMNVEV (reference sequence). The V gene end was trimmed by 5 bases and the J gene end by 6 bases; junction bases not matched to a gene: 10. In DNA form, the CDR3 reads TGTGCCAGCAGTCATAAATCCGGGACAGCCGAGCAGTACTTC. Translated, it gives CASSHKSGTAEQYF.

This clonotype was detected only a few times. The chain recombines TRBV25-1 with TRBJ1-1; possibly TRBD1 for D (5 bases). Germline V gene data show CDR1 as MGHDK and CDR2 as SYGVNS. The CDR3 spans 12 residues. Deletions cut 6 bases from V and 4 bases from J, with 9 bases between. The CDR3 loop reads CASRDMSTEAFF. Written as DNA, the CDR3 is TGTGCCAGCAGGGACATGAGCACTGAAGCTTTCTTT.

The V call is TRBV3-1, the J call TRBJ2-5, with D unclear. Germline V gene sequence: CDR1 LGHDT, CDR2 YNNKEL (reference sequence). The CDR3 is 14 residues long. Trimming removed 1 base at V and 1 base at J, with 7 bases between. In nucleotides, the CDR3 is TGTGCCAGCAGCCAAGTCTATGTCCAAGAGACCCAGTACTTC. Protein sequence: CASSQVYVQETQYF.

The V and J genes are TRBV6-5 and TRBJ1-1, with TRBD1 identical over 7 bases. Germline CDR1 reads MNHEY; CDR2 reads SVGAGI. V lost 4 bases, J lost 1 base, and 3 bases stayed unmatched. The CDR3 contains 14 residues. CDR3 DNA sequence: TGTGCCAGCAGTTTACAGGGGAGGAACACTGAAGCTTTCTTT. Protein sequence: CASSLQGRNTEAFF.

This chain joins TRBV28 and TRBJ1-1, with 7 bases aligning to TRBD1. The germline gives CDR1 MDHEN, CDR2 SYDVKM. The trim removed 6 bases at V and 0 bases at J, leaving 10 bases unmatched. This CDR3 contains 16 residues. The DNA of the CDR3 is TGTGCCAGCAGCCGTGTCAGGGGGGTCATGAACACTGAAGCTTTCTTT. Its translation: CASSRVRGVMNTEAFF.

In its sample, this clonotype was seen many times. This chain uses TRBV13 with TRBJ2-5; D unresolved. CDR3 length: 11 amino acids. Per the germline V gene, CDR1 is PRHDT and CDR2 is FYEKMQ (reference sequence). Between the trimmed V and J ends, which lost 2 bases and 2 bases, there was a span of 0 bases. In nucleotides, the CDR3 is TGTGCCAGCAGCTTACAAGAGACCCAGTACTTC. Translated, it gives CASSLQETQYF.

The chain recombines TRBV11-2 with TRBJ2-1; 13 bases line up with TRBD2. The CDR3 runs 18 residues. CDR1 SGHAT and CDR2 FQNNGV come from the germline V gene. The ends lost 5 bases at V and 0 bases at J; junction bases unmatched: 7. CDR3 residues: CASSEGLAGASSYNEQFF. The CDR3 DNA is TGTGCCAGCAGCGAAGGACTAGCGGGGGCTAGCTCCTACAATGAGCAGTTCTTC.

V gene TRBV6-6 combines with J gene TRBJ2-7; D is undetermined. Trimming took off 8 bases at V and 2 bases at J, with 10 bases between the two ends. The CDR3 length is 12 residues. From germline, CDR1 is MNHNY and CDR2 SVGAGI (reference sequence). The CDR3 protein is CASSDIPYEQYV. CDR3 DNA: TGTGCCAGCTCAGACATACCCTACGAGCAGTACGTC.

This chain uses TRBV27 with TRBJ1-4, with D possibly being TRBD1 (6 bases). There are 14 residues in the CDR3. CDR1 and CDR2 (germline): MNHEY, SMNVEV (reference sequence). Trimming shortened V by 10 bases and J by 4 bases, and 16 bases separated the two germline ends. CDR3 region: CATAVGAFNEKLFF. The CDR3 DNA sequence: TGTGCCACCGCCGTGGGGGCCTTTAATGAAAAACTGTTTTTT.

The V call is TRBV7-2, the J call TRBJ1-4; TRBD1 matches 8 bases. The germline CDR1 and CDR2 sequences are SGHTA and FQGNSA. This CDR3 spans 14 amino acids. V dropped 4 bases and J dropped 8; count of bases not matched to a gene: 6. The CDR3 here is CASSSPDRDEKLFF. Here the CDR3 DNA reads TGTGCCAGCAGCTCGCCGGACAGGGACGAAAAACTGTTTTTT.